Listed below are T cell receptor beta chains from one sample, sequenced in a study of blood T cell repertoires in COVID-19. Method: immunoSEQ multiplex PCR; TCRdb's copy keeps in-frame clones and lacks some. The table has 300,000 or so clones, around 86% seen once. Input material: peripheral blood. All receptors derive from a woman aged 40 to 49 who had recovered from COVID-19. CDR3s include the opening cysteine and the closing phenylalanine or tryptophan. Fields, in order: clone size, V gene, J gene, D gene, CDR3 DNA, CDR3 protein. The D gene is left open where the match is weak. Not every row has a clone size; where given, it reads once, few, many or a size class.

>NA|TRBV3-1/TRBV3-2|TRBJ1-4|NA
TGTGCCAGCAGCCCGGGACAAAAAAAACTGTTTTTT
CASSPGQKKLFF
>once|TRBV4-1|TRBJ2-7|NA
TGCGCCAGCAGCCAGGACGACAGATTCTACGAGCAGTACTTC
CASSQDDRFYEQYF
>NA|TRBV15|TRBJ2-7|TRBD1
TGTGCCACCAGCGTTGGACAGGGTATCTCCTACGAGCAGTACTTC
CATSVGQGISYEQYF
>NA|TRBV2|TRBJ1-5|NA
TGTGCCAGCAGTGAAAACGGTTTCAGCAATCAGCCCCAGCATTTT
CASSENGFSNQPQHF
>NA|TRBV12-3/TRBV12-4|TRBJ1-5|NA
TGTGCCAGCAGTTTAGAAGGGGATCAGCCCCAGCATTTT
CASSLEGDQPQHF
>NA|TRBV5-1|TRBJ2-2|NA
TGCGCCAGCAGCTTGGCCGTTGGAGGGATCAACACCGGGGAGCTGTTTTTT
CASSLAVGGINTGELFF
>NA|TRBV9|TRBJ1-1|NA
TGTGCCAGCAGCGTAGCAGGGTTGAACACTGAAGCTTTCTTT
CASSVAGLNTEAFF
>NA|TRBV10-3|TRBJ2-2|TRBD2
TGTGCCATGGCTAGCGGGGGCAACACCGGGGAGCTGTTTTTT
CAMASGGNTGELFF
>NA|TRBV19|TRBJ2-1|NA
TGTGCCAGTAGTATTAAGGGGCATCGGTACAATGAGCAGTTCTTC
CASSIKGHRYNEQFF
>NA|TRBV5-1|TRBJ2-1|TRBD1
TGCGCCAGCAGACCGCCGGGACAGGGGGCATCGGAGCAGTTCTTC
CASRPPGQGASEQFF
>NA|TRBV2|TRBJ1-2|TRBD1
TGTGCCAGCACCTCGGACAGGGTAGGGTATGGCTACACCTTC
CASTSDRVGYGYTF
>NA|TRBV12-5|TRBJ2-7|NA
TGTGCTAGTGGTTTGAGGGCGGGGGCCCTCTCCTACGAGCAGTACTTC
CASGLRAGALSYEQYF
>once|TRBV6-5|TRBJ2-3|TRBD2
TGTGCCAGCATCTCGGGGCTAGCGGGCCCAGATACGCAGTATTTT
CASISGLAGPDTQYF
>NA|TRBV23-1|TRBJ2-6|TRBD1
TGCGCCAGCAGTCACACAGGGGACGGGGCCAACGTCCTGACTTTC
CASSHTGDGANVLTF
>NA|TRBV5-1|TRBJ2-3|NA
TGCGCCAGCAGTACAGGGCAAAGCACAGATACGCAGTATTTT
CASSTGQSTDTQYF
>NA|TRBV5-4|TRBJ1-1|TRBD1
TGTGCCAGCAGCCCTACCCGGGACAGGGGAACTGAAGCTTTCTTT
CASSPTRDRGTEAFF
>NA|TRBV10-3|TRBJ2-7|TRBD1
TGTGCCATCAGTGGACAGGGCTACGAGCAGTACTTC
CAISGQGYEQYF
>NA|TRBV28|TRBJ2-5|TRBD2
TGTGCCAGCAGTTTAACTGGGGGGGTCGAGACCCAGTACTTC
CASSLTGGVETQYF
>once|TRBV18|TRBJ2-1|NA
TGTGCCAGCTCACCAACGGGTTACAATGAGCAGTTCTTC
CASSPTGYNEQFF
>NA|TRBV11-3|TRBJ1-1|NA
TGTGCCAGCAGCTTAGTCCCCGGGACAGAAGCTTTCTTT
CASSLVPGTEAFF